This T cell receptor (beta chain) was sequenced in a study of read filtering for tumor transcriptome and immune sequencing. Study-wide background: Mean patient age was approximately 66 years, range roughly 45 to 85; 17 male, 14 female.

This library used around 400 ng RNA and molecular barcoded adaptors spanning alpha/delta and beta/gamma chains. TCRdb processed the reads anew with MiXCR; each CDR3 protein has one entry. The sample has tens of thousands of distinct CDR3 sequences, under 25% seen once. Study outcomes and limitations: IR-seq captured clonotypes deeper and more reliably than RNA-seq.

Looked up from germline, CDR1 is PRHDT and CDR2 is FYEKMQ (reference sequence). The V and J ends lost 0 bases and 8 bases respectively, with 11 bases between them. The CDR3 runs to 14 residues. On this clonotype itself: What it binds is not known.

The chain carries TRBV13 and TRBJ2-4; no reliable D call. The source is a donor aged 40 or older with multiple myeloma. The specimen was a population of CD138-negative cells sorted from bone marrow. This chain's CDR3 is CASSLGLSGDIQYF. The DNA of the CDR3 is TGTGCCAGCAGCTTAGGCCTTTCCGGAGACATTCAGTACTTC. The variable domain in full, completed from reference TRBV13 and TRBJ2-4, reads AAGVIQSPRHLIKEKRETATLKCYPIPRHDTVYWYQQGPGQDPQFLISFYEKMQSDKGSIPDRFSAQQFSDYHSELNMSSLELGDSALYFCASSLGLSGDIQYFGAGTRLSVL.